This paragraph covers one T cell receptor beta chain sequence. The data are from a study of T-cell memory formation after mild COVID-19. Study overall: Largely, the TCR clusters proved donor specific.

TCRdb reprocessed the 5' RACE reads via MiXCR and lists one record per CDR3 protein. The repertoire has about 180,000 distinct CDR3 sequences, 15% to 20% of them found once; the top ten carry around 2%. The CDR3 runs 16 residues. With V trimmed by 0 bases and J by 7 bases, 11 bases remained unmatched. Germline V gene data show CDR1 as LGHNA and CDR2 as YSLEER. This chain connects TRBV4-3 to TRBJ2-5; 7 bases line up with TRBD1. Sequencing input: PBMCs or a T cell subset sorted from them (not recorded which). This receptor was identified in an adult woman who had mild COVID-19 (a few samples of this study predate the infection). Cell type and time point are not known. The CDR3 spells CASSQDIGQASRTQYF. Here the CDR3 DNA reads TGCGCCAGCAGCCAAGATATAGGACAGGCGTCTAGGACCCAGTACTTC.